The 2 T cell receptor beta chains below come from one sample, sequenced in a study of blood T cell repertoires in COVID-19. Assay: immunoSEQ multiplex PCR; the TCRdb copy retains only in-frame clones and omits some. The profile shows approximately 120,000 clones, 60% to 80% of them singletons. The sample comprised peripheral blood. These receptor sequences come from a man aged 60 to 75 with acute or convalescent COVID-19.

This chain joins TRBV30 and TRBJ2-3; 9 bases are shared with TRBD1. CDR1 is GTSNPN and CDR2 is SVGIG in the germline V gene (reference sequence). V lost 2 bases, J lost 3 bases, and 3 bases stayed unmatched. The CDR3 totals 14 residues. The CDR3 loop reads CAWSQGQGTDTQYF. The CDR3 DNA reads as TGTGCCTGGAGTCAGGGACAGGGAACAGATACGCAGTATTTT.

V usage is TRBV5-3 and J usage is TRBJ1-5; 9 nucleotides agree with TRBD1. TRBV5-3 is sorted into the ORF group, with uncertain function. CDR3 length: 18 residues. Germline trimming cut 4 bases from V and 0 bases from J; bases unmatched to any gene: 11. CDR3: CARSAARDREYSNQPQHF. DNA of the CDR3: TGTGCCAGAAGCGCGGCTCGGGACAGGGAATATAGCAATCAGCCCCAGCATTTT.